The TCR beta chain under discussion was sequenced for a study of T cell responses to AZD1222 COVID-19 vaccine (dated by TCRdb to 2020 to 2022). Looking at the study overall: AZD1222 recipients with second doses at about 4 weeks or about 12 weeks were pooled, because spike-specific TCR depth and breadth did not differ between schedules. Trial participants were enrolled by age into subgroups of 18-55, 56-69 and 70-plus years, and around 150, 29 and 61 TCR-sequenced participants, respectively, were included in these subgroups. TCR sequencing covered more than 230 trial participants: approximately 200 given two doses of AZD1222 and 26 given two doses of MenACWY control vaccine. The paper's findings and limits, for the study overall: After two AZD1222 doses, both the breadth and the depth of spike-specific TCRs were significantly higher than at day 0 and than in MenACWY recipients. Because no day 14 peak-response samples were available, the repertoires could be characterized only after the peak T cell response. Epitopes outside the regions mutated in the B.1.351 and B.1.1.7 variants were reportedly recognized by nearly half of the unique spike-specific TCRs. In the small 56-69-year group, the increase in depth fell short of significance, most likely because of low power. Vaccine-associated CD4 TCRs spanned the whole spike protein, with dominant responses in regions 160-218 and 743-854. Conclusions about previously exposed vaccinees are limited because only six or seven AZD1222 recipients were SARS-CoV-2 seropositive at baseline. Most participants were white British and females outnumbered males, and the authors suggested that clonal diversity may have been underestimated.

A word on this clone: This receptor's antigen is unknown. No much larger clone is present one base from it, and per-base qualities are unavailable.

The time point label for this specimen denotes: baseline before first vaccination. Samples from vaccinated people were obtained from the UK trials COV001 and COV002, which included a single-blind randomized controlled phase 2/3 trial of AZD1222 (ChAdOx1 nCoV-19) in healthy adults. For TCRbeta chain sequencing, PBMC samples were collected from trial participants at day 0 and at day 28 after the second dose. The CDR3 regions of human TCRbeta chains were analyzed by immunosequencing. The authors processed their data as follows. Repertoire TCRs were matched against a reference library of SARS-CoV-2-specific TCRs generated with the MIRA antigen-specificity platform. Breadth meant the fraction of unique TCRs that were SARS-CoV-2-associated, whereas depth meant the fraction of total T cells that were SARS-CoV-2-associated. Each spike-specific TCR was assigned to its reactive spike region and to a CD4 or CD8 class using the MIRA data. Log10-transformed breadth and depth values were compared by one-way ANOVA with Sidak's multiple comparisons tests. The table was pulled from immuneACCESS by TCRdb, which kept in-frame rearrangements only. Such tables lose some clones; where checked, under half of the loss comes from unresolved V genes, and the rest has no known cause. The V and J calls and clone size come from that table; D and trimming were worked out from the DNA. Recorded for this sample are 150,000 to 200,000 clones; approximately 90% of them occurred a single time. The top ten hold about 6.1% of the sample.

This TCR was recovered from an adult in good health. Sequenced material: peripheral blood, taken on day 0 of AZD1222 vaccination.

The DNA sequence reads TGTGCCAGTAGCCCTGGGGAGGTCGGGCGGGAGCAGTTCTTC. It is translated as CASSPGEVGREQFF. This chain is built from TRBV19 and TRBJ2-1; perhaps TRBD2 is the D gene, with 6 bases matching. The germline V gene (reference sequence) gives CDR1 as LNHDA and CDR2 as SQIVND. Trimming at the junction amounts to 6 bases on V and 10 bases on J, and the germline ends lie 19 bases apart. The CDR3 spans 14 residues, from the cysteine through the phenylalanine. The kept DNA is CDR3 alone, 42 bases in frame from the first base.